This is a list of T cell receptor beta chains from one sample in a study of T cell repertoires in cytomegalovirus infection. Each CDR3 protein is one row after TCRdb ran MiXCR on the reads. The sample carries roughly 300,000 distinct CDR3 sequences, more than 9% recorded once. Sequencing was carried out using PBMCs. These receptors were taken from a human donor in good health (CMV status not recorded). Some clones in this sample may be carry-over from other donors' samples. CDR3s include the opening cysteine and the closing phenylalanine or tryptophan. Each record gives: J gene, clone size, V gene, D gene, CDR3 protein, CDR3 DNA. A D gene is named only where the DNA matches it firmly. Clone size, where shown, is once, few, many, or a class for clones that have expanded.

TRBJ2-1,-,TRBV18,TRBD2,CASSRASGGKSYNEQFF,TGTGCCAGCTCCCGAGCTTCCGGGGGGAAGTCCTACAATGAGCAGTTCTTC
TRBJ2-6,few,TRBV30,TRBD1,CAWSPDRASGANVLTF,TGTGCCTGGAGCCCAGACAGGGCCTCTGGGGCCAACGTCCTGACTTTC
TRBJ2-2,few,TRBV12-3/TRBV12-4,TRBD1,CASSPRDRATGELFF,TGTGCCAGCAGCCCGCGGGACAGGGCAACTGGGGAGCTGTTTTTT
TRBJ2-1,many,TRBV7-2,-,CASSLALRQTGTWF,TGTGCCAGCAGCTTAGCGCTTCGGCAGACCGGGACGTGGTTC
TRBJ1-5,many,TRBV4-2,TRBD1,CASSQATGIDQPQHF,TGTGCCAGCAGCCAAGCGACAGGGATTGATCAGCCCCAGCATTTT
TRBJ1-1,many,TRBV7-2,TRBD1,CASSFWTGGGDEAFF,TGTGCCAGCAGCTTCTGGACAGGGGGCGGGGATGAAGCTTTCTTT
TRBJ2-7,few,TRBV12-3/TRBV12-4,-,CANPPGASYEQYF,TGTGCCAACCCCCCGGGGGCTTCGTACGAGCAGTACTTC
TRBJ2-5,many,TRBV7-9,-,CASTFGGEEKETQYF,TGTGCCAGCACATTCGGAGGGGAGGAAAAGGAGACCCAGTACTTC
TRBJ2-5,few,TRBV7-2,-,CASSRGDVKTQYF,TGTGCCAGCAGCCGAGGAGACGTGAAGACCCAGTACTTC
TRBJ1-2,few,TRBV12-3/TRBV12-4,-,CASTDRTANYGYTF,TGTGCCAGCACCGATAGGACAGCTAACTATGGCTACACCTTC
TRBJ1-3,few,TRBV12-3/TRBV12-4,-,CASRKPGTAVGNTIYF,TGTGCCAGCAGGAAACCGGGGACCGCCGTTGGGAACACCATATATTTT
TRBJ1-6,-,TRBV29-1,TRBD1,CSSRPGQGSSPLHF,TGCAGCTCCCGACCGGGACAGGGAAGCTCACCCCTCCACTTT
TRBJ2-1,-,TRBV2,-,CARGGGGSSYNEQFF,TGTGCCAGAGGGGGGGGAGGGAGCTCCTACAATGAGCAGTTCTTC
TRBJ2-3,few,TRBV2,-,CASSPPRADTQYF,TGTGCCAGCAGTCCCCCGAGGGCAGATACGCAGTATTTT
TRBJ2-5,many,TRBV7-2,-,CASSLGPGGEETQYF,TGTGCCAGCAGCTTGGGGCCCGGGGGCGAAGAGACCCAGTACTTC
TRBJ1-4,-,TRBV7-6,-,CASSLEVAAAHEKLFF,TGTGCCAGCAGCTTAGAAGTAGCAGCTGCCCATGAAAAACTGTTTTTT
TRBJ1-3,few,TRBV28,-,CASSNFPGIYF,TGTGCCAGCAGTAACTTTCCGGGCATATATTTT
TRBJ1-2,-,TRBV28,-,CASWVFGGASGYTF,TGTGCCAGCTGGGTATTCGGGGGCGCAAGTGGCTACACCTTC
TRBJ1-1,many,TRBV12-3/TRBV12-4,-,CASSFGGRAEAFF,TGTGCCAGCAGTTTTGGTGGCAGGGCGGAGGCTTTCTTT
TRBJ1-4,few,TRBV5-6,-,CASSRRTGSGEKLFF,TGTGCCAGCAGCCGAAGAACAGGGAGTGGTGAAAAACTGTTTTTT
TRBJ2-5,many,TRBV15,-,CATSRQSSPKETQYF,TGTGCCACCAGCAGACAATCAAGCCCGAAAGAGACCCAGTACTTC
TRBJ2-1,-,TRBV7-8,-,CASIQWGVREQFF,TGTGCCAGCATCCAATGGGGGGTCAGGGAGCAGTTCTTC
TRBJ2-1,few,TRBV6-6,-,CASSQIREQFF,TGTGCCAGCAGCCAGATAAGGGAGCAGTTCTTC
TRBJ2-7,few,TRBV6-2/TRBV6-3,-,CASSYTPSSLVYEQYF,TGTGCCAGCAGTTACACCCCCTCTTCACTTGTCTACGAGCAGTACTTC
TRBJ1-3,many,TRBV7-2,-,CASSPTTGFGNTIYF,TGTGCCAGCAGCCCTACAACAGGGTTTGGAAACACCATATATTTT
TRBJ2-3,once,TRBV12-3/TRBV12-4,-,CASSSSVGSTDTQYF,TGTGCCAGCAGTTCCTCAGTGGGGAGCACAGATACGCAGTATTTT
TRBJ1-5,few,TRBV30,-,CAWTEGLNSNQPQHF,TGTGCCTGGACAGAGGGGTTGAATAGCAATCAGCCCCAGCATTTT
TRBJ2-2,many,TRBV7-8,TRBD1,CASRGQGTGELFF,TGTGCCAGCAGGGGACAGGGCACCGGGGAGCTGTTTTTT
TRBJ2-1,few,TRBV7-9,-,CASTLPRAGSNEQFF,TGTGCCAGCACCTTACCCCGTGCGGGGAGCAATGAGCAGTTCTTC
TRBJ2-1,-,TRBV7-2,-,CATNLLRTAGNEQFF,TGTGCCACCAATCTATTACGGACAGCGGGCAATGAGCAGTTCTTC
TRBJ2-3,-,TRBV12-3/TRBV12-4,TRBD2,CASSPGLANTDTQYF,TGTGCCAGCAGTCCCGGACTAGCGAACACAGATACGCAGTATTTT
TRBJ2-3,many,TRBV4-3,TRBD1,CASSQGRLGQGWTDTQYF,TGCGCCAGCAGCCAAGGGAGGTTGGGACAGGGATGGACAGATACGCAGTATTTT
TRBJ2-7,few,TRBV29-1,-,CSVEPSQVVVEQYF,TGCAGCGTTGAACCCTCGCAGGTCGTCGTGGAGCAGTACTTC
TRBJ1-5,few,TRBV7-2,-,CASSLTPGPQHF,TGTGCCAGCAGCCTCACCCCGGGGCCCCAGCATTTT
TRBJ2-2,many,TRBV7-6,TRBD2,CASSFGTTNTGELFF,TGTGCCAGCAGCTTTGGGACTACGAACACCGGGGAGCTGTTTTTT
TRBJ2-2,few,TRBV10-3,-,CAISAGLPNTGELFF,TGTGCCATCAGTGCGGGGCTACCGAACACCGGGGAGCTGTTTTTT
TRBJ1-6,many,TRBV4-3,TRBD1,CASSQDGGQGASPLHF,TGCGCCAGCAGCCAAGATGGGGGACAGGGTGCTTCACCCCTCCACTTT
TRBJ2-3,many,TRBV28,-,CASSPLVLAELSTDTQYF,TGTGCCAGCAGTCCGTTAGTCTTGGCGGAGTTGAGCACAGATACGCAGTATTTT
TRBJ2-3,-,TRBV15,-,CATSRVTDLIGTQYF,TGTGCCACCAGCAGAGTGACTGACTTGATTGGTACGCAGTATTTT
TRBJ2-3,few,TRBV19,TRBD2,CASSIIAGGFDTQYF,TGTGCCAGTAGTATTATAGCGGGAGGATTTGATACGCAGTATTTT
TRBJ2-2,-,TRBV4-3,TRBD1,CASSQERTGWYGELFF,TGCGCCAGCAGCCAAGAGAGGACAGGGTGGTACGGGGAGCTGTTTTTT
TRBJ1-6,many,TRBV6-1,TRBD1,CASSDGQGHNSPLHF,TGTGCCAGCAGCGACGGACAGGGCCATAATTCACCCCTCCACTTT
TRBJ2-7,-,TRBV4-2,-,CASSQEAGRFFEQYF,TGTGCCAGCAGCCAAGAAGCTGGCAGATTTTTCGAGCAGTACTTC
TRBJ2-1,many,TRBV5-6,TRBD1,CASSFRTGGEQFF,TGTGCCAGCAGCTTCAGGACAGGGGGTGAGCAGTTCTTC
TRBJ2-1,many,TRBV11-1,TRBD2,CASSPFLLATSGGNEQFF,TGTGCCAGCAGCCCGTTCCTTCTGGCGACTAGCGGGGGTAATGAGCAGTTCTTC
TRBJ1-2,few,TRBV7-9,-,CASSLGADLARTF,TGTGCCAGCAGCTTAGGGGCAGATCTAGCACGGACCTTC
TRBJ1-1,-,TRBV9,-,CASSVAGGGNTEAFF,TGTGCCAGCAGCGTAGCGGGGGGAGGGAACACTGAAGCTTTCTTT
TRBJ2-3,few,TRBV7-8,TRBD2,CASSLILGRGAGADTQYF,TGTGCCAGCAGCTTAATCCTTGGGCGGGGGGCAGGAGCAGATACGCAGTATTTT
TRBJ2-7,-,TRBV7-9,-,CASSSSRDRPYEQYF,TGTGCCAGCAGCTCGTCCCGGGACCGTCCCTACGAGCAGTACTTC
TRBJ2-2,-,TRBV5-4,-,CASSLVSVNTGELFF,TGTGCCAGCAGCTTGGTGTCAGTGAACACCGGGGAGCTGTTTTTT
TRBJ2-3,many,TRBV14,-,CASSQLSDGRDTQYF,TGTGCCAGCAGCCAATTATCCGACGGAAGGGATACGCAGTATTTT
TRBJ2-3,few,TRBV5-1,-,CASSHPLGDTDTQYF,TGCGCCAGCAGCCACCCCTTGGGAGATACAGATACGCAGTATTTT
TRBJ1-2,many,TRBV7-2,-,CASSLVSPYGYTF,TGTGCCAGCAGCTTGGTATCCCCGTATGGCTACACCTTC